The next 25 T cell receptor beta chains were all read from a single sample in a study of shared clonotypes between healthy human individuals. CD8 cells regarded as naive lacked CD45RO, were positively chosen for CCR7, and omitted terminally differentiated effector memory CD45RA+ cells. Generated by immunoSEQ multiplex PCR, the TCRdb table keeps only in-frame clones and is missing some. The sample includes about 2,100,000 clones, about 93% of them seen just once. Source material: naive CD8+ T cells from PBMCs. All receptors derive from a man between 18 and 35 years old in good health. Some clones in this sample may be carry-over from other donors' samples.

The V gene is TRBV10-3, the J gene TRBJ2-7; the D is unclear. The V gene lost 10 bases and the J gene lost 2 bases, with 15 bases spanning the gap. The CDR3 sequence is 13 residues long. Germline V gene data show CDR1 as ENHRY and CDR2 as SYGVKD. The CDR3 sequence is CATTVASTYEQYF. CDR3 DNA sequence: TGTGCCACCACCGTGGCCAGCACCTACGAGCAGTACTTC.

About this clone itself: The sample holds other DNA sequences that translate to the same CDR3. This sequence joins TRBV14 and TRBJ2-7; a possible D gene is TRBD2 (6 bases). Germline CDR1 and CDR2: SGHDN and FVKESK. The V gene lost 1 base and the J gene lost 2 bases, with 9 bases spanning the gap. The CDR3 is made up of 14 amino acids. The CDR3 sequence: CASSQGWGAYEQYF. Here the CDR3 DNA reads TGTGCCAGCAGCCAAGGATGGGGGGCCTACGAGCAGTACTTC.

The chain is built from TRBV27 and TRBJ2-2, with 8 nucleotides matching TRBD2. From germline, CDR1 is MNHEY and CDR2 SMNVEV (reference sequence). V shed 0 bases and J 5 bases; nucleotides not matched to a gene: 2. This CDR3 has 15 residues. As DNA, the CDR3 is TGTGCCAGCAGTTTATCGAGCGGGAGTACCGGGGAGCTGTTTTTT. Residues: CASSLSSGSTGELFF.

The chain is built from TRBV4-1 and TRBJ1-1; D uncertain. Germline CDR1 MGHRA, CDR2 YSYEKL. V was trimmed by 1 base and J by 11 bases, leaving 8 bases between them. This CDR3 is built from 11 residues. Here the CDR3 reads CASSQVGPAFF. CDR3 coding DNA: TGCGCCAGCAGCCAAGTTGGACCTGCTTTCTTT.

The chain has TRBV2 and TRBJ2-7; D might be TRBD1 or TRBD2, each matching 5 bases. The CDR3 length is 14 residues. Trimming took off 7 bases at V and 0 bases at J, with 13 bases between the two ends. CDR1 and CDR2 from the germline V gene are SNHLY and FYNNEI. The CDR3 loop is CASTTAGSSYEQYF. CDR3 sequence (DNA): TGTGCCAGCACTACAGCAGGGAGCTCCTACGAGCAGTACTTC.

CDR3 in amino acids: CASRRTGSHYHEQYF. The CDR3 DNA sequence: TGTGCCAGCAGACGAACAGGGTCCCATTACCACGAGCAGTACTTC. The rearrangement links TRBV14 to TRBJ2-7, with TRBD1 as a possible D gene (6 bases). The V end lost 6 bases, the J end lost 5 bases, and 20 bases lay between the germline ends. CDR3 length: 15 residues. Germline lookup yields CDR1 SGHDN and CDR2 FVKESK.

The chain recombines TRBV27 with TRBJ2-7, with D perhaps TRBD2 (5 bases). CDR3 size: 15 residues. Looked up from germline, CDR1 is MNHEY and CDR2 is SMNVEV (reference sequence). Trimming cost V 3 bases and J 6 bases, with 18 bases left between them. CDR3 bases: TGTGCCAGCAGTTTCCGTAGGGAGATGTGGGGCGAGCAGTACTTC. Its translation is CASSFRREMWGEQYF.

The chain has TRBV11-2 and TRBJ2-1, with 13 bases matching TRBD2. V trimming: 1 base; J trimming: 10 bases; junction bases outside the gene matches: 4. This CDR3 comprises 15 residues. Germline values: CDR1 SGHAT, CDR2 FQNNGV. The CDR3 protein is CASSLGTSGSWEQFF. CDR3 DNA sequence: TGTGCCAGCAGCTTAGGGACTAGCGGGAGTTGGGAGCAGTTCTTC.

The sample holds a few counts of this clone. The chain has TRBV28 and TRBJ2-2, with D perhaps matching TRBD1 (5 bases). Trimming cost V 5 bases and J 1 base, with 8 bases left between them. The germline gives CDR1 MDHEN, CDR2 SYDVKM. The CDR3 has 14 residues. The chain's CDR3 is CASSGAENTGELFF. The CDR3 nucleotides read TGTGCCAGCAGTGGGGCGGAGAACACCGGGGAGCTGTTTTTT.

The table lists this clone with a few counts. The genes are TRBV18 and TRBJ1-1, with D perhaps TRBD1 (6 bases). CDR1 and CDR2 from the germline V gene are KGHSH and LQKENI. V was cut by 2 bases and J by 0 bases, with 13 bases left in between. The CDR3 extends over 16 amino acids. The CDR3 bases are TGTGCCAGCTCACCAGAACAGGGACTTCTGAACACTGAAGCTTTCTTT. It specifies CASSPEQGLLNTEAFF.

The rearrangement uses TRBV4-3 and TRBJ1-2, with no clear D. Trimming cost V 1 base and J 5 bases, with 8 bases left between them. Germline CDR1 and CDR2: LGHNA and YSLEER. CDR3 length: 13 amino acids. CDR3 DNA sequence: TGCGCCAGCAGCCAAGGGACTCAGTATGGCTACACCTTC. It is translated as CASSQGTQYGYTF.

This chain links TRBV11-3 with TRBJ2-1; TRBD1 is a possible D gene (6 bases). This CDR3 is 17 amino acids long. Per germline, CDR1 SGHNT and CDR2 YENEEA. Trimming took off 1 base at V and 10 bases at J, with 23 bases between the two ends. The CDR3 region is CASSLAGGGGALIEQFF. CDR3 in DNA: TGTGCCAGCAGCTTAGCTGGGGGCGGCGGAGCGTTGATCGAGCAGTTCTTC.

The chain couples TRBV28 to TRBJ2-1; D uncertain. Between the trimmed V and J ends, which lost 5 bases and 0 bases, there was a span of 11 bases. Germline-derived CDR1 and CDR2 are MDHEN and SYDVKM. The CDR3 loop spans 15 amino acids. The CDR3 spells CASSPISSSYNEQFF. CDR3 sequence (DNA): TGTGCCAGCAGTCCGATTAGTAGCTCCTACAATGAGCAGTTCTTC.

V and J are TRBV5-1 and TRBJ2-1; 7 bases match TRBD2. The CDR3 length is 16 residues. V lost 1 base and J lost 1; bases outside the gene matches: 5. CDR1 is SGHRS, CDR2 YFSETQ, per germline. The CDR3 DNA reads TGCGCCAGCAGCTTGCGTCGCGGGGGTTCCTACAATGAGCAGTTCTTC. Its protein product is CASSLRRGGSYNEQFF.

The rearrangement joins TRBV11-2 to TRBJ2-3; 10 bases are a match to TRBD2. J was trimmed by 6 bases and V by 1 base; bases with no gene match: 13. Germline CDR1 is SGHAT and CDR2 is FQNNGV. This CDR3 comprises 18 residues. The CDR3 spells CASSLGWVLAGISDTQYF. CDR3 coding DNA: TGTGCCAGCAGCTTAGGCTGGGTACTAGCGGGAATATCTGATACGCAGTATTTT.

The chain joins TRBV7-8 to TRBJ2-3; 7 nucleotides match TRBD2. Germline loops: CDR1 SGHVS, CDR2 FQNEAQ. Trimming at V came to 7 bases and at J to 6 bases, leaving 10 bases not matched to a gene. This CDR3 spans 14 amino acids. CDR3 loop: CASTTSGAPDTQYF. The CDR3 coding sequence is TGTGCCAGCACCACAAGCGGGGCCCCGGATACGCAGTATTTT.

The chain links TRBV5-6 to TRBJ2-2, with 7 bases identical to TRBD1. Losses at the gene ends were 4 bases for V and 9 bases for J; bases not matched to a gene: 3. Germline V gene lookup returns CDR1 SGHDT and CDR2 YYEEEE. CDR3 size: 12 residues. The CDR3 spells CASSHRGRELFF. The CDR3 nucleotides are TGTGCCAGCAGCCACAGGGGCCGGGAGCTGTTTTTT.

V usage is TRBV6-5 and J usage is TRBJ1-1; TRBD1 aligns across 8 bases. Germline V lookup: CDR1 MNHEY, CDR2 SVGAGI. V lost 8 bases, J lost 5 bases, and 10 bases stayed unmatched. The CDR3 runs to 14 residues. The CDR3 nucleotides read TGTGCCAGCTGGGGGTGGCAGGGGGCAACTGAAGCTTTCTTT. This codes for CASWGWQGATEAFF.

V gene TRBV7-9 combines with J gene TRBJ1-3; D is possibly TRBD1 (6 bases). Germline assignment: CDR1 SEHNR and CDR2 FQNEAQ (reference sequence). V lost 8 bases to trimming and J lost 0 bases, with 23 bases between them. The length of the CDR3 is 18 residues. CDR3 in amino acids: CASGTSTRQALSGNTIYF. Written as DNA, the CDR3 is TGTGCCAGCGGAACGTCAACCCGACAGGCCCTCTCTGGAAACACCATATATTTT.

CDR3 residues: CASSMAGDRESPGANVLTF. The CDR3 DNA reads TGCGCCAGCAGCATGGCCGGGGACAGGGAATCCCCTGGGGCCAACGTCCTGACTTTC. The genes are TRBV5-1 and TRBJ2-6; 9 bases line up with TRBD1. After removal of 4 bases from V and 2 bases from J, the junction contained 13 bases not matched to a gene. The CDR3 is 19 amino acids. The germline gives CDR1 SGHRS, CDR2 YFSETQ.

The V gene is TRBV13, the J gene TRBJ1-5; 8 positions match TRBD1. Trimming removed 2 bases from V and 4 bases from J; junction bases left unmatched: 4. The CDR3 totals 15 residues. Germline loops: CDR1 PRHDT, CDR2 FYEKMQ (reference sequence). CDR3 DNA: TGTGCCAGCAGCTTAAGCAGGGGGCGAAATCAGCCCCAGCATTTT. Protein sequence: CASSLSRGRNQPQHF.

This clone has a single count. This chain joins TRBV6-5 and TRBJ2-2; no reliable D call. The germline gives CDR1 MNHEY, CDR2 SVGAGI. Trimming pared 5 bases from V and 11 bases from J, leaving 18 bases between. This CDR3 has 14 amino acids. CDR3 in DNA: TGTGCCAGCAGTCCCCCCGGGCACCCCCCCGAGCTGTTTTTT. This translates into CASSPPGHPPELFF.

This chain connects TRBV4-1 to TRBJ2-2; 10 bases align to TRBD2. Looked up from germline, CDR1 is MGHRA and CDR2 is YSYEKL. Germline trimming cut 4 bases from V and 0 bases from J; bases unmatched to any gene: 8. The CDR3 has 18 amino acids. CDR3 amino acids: CASSPRTSGFANTGELFF. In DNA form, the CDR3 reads TGCGCCAGCAGCCCAAGGACTAGCGGATTCGCGAACACCGGGGAGCTGTTTTTT.

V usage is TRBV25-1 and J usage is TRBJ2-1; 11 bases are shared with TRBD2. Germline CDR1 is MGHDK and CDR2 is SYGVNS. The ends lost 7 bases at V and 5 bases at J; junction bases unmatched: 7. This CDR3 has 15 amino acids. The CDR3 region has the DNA TGTGCCAGCAATAGACTAGCGGGATTCCACAATGAGCAGTTCTTC. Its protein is CASNRLAGFHNEQFF.

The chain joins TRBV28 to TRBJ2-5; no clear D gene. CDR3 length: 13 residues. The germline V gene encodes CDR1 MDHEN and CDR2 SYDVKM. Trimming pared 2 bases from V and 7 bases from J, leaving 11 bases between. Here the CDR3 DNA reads TGTGCCAGCAGTTTACCGGCCGCCGGGACCCAGTACTTC. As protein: CASSLPAAGTQYF.